Listed below are T cell receptor beta chains from one sample, sequenced in a study of CXCR3-negative and CXCR3-positive naive CD8 T cells. TCRdb re-called the 5' RACE reads; every CDR3 protein appears as one record, without DNA. The sample totals approximately 90,000 distinct CDR3 sequences. Sequencing was done on a sample of naive CXCR3+ CD8+ T cells from blood. All receptors come from a human donor in good health. Some clones in this sample may be carry-over from other donors' samples. Both conserved end residues are part of each CDR3.

j_gene,v_gene,CDR3aa
TRBJ2-7,TRBV28,CASSLGTGLMGEQYF
TRBJ2-1,TRBV7-9,CASSILITEEQFF
TRBJ2-1,TRBV28,CASSQGGREGYNEQFF
TRBJ2-2,TRBV29-1,CSVGGDTGELFF
TRBJ2-2,TRBV18,CASSPPRTGLTGELFF
TRBJ2-7,TRBV28,CASTSVDRGGHEQYF
TRBJ1-5,TRBV19,CASSTDNTNRRPQHF
TRBJ2-1,TRBV7-9,CASISSSGRTYNEQFF
TRBJ2-7,TRBV6-1,CASSEWEVDRAGYEQYF
TRBJ2-1,TRBV29-1,CSVGTSGSNEQFF
TRBJ2-3,TRBV29-1,CSVVGTEADTQYF
TRBJ2-7,TRBV27,CASSLSLADTYEQYF
TRBJ2-1,TRBV20-1,CSARDLAGGYNEQFF
TRBJ2-7,TRBV5-1,CASSYTSGGSYEQYF
TRBJ2-1,TRBV6-2/TRBV6-3,CASSYSTAGGTPNEQFF
TRBJ2-7,TRBV5-6,CASSLPSGVSSYEQYF
TRBJ2-2,TRBV6-5,CATSYTRGSGELFF
TRBJ2-7,TRBV2,CASSYRPSGNGEQYF
TRBJ2-7,TRBV7-2,CASSSTGYEQYF
TRBJ2-1,TRBV27,CASSSTPTGTYNEQFF
TRBJ2-1,TRBV29-1,CSGDVRRNNEQFF
TRBJ2-1,TRBV2,CASSARELVSSYNEQFF
TRBJ1-2,TRBV5-1,CASSNRQGSYGYTF
TRBJ2-3,TRBV2,CASSGQTSTDTQYF
TRBJ2-2,TRBV5-1,CASSLRTRGNTGELFF
TRBJ2-1,TRBV15,CATSRVGGPQFF
TRBJ1-2,TRBV4-1,CASSPALGYGYTF
TRBJ2-7,TRBV12-3/TRBV12-4,CASFRGGLSYEQYF
TRBJ2-7,TRBV12-3/TRBV12-4,CASSLQAYEQYF
TRBJ2-7,TRBV23-1,CASSLRSRFYEQYF
TRBJ2-1,TRBV4-2,CASGRTSGGANEQFF
TRBJ1-1,TRBV15,CATSRVNTEAFF
TRBJ1-1,TRBV7-8,CASSLGGGLNTEAFF
TRBJ1-6,TRBV27,CASSSRQGADSPLHF
TRBJ1-4,TRBV29-1,CSVAPREGEKLFF
TRBJ2-7,TRBV5-1,CASSLDPSGGSYEQYF
TRBJ2-7,TRBV14,CASSQRDRVFDEQYF
TRBJ2-1,TRBV28,CASLGGYNEQFF
TRBJ2-7,TRBV7-9,CASTLSGEQYF
TRBJ2-7,TRBV12-3/TRBV12-4,CASMVQYEQYF
TRBJ2-1,TRBV29-1,CSVEGQGTEQFF
TRBJ1-5,TRBV9,CASSVEGYGNQPQHF
TRBJ2-7,TRBV15,CATSREPAGGYEQYF
TRBJ2-5,TRBV15,CATRDTGQQETQYF
TRBJ2-7,TRBV7-2,CASSSDPGEGYEQYF
TRBJ2-7,TRBV2,CASSARDRPTYEQYF
TRBJ2-5,TRBV5-1,CASSLAGRQQETQYF
TRBJ1-5,TRBV29-1,CSVVGQGINQPQHF
TRBJ2-5,TRBV24-1,CATSDQSGEKETQYF
TRBJ1-5,TRBV6-2/TRBV6-3,CSSSYRQSNQPQHF
TRBJ2-7,TRBV3-1,CASSQDSKEPEQYF
TRBJ1-5,TRBV12-3/TRBV12-4,CASSFSFNQPQHF
TRBJ2-1,TRBV19,CASSITSASHNEQFF
TRBJ2-1,TRBV24-1,CATSVAEYNEQFF
TRBJ2-3,TRBV4-1,CASSQGGDTQYF